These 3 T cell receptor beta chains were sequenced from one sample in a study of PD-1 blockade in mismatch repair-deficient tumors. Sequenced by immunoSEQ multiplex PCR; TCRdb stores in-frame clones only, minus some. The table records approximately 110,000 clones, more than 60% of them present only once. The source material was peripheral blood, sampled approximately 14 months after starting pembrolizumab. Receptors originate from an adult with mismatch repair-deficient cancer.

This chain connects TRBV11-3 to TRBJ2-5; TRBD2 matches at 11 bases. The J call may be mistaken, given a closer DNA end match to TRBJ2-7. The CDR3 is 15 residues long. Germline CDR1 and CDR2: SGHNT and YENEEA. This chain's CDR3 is CASSVTSGSSYEQYF. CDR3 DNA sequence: TGTGCCAGCAGCGTCACTAGCGGGAGCTCCTACGAGCAGTACTTC.

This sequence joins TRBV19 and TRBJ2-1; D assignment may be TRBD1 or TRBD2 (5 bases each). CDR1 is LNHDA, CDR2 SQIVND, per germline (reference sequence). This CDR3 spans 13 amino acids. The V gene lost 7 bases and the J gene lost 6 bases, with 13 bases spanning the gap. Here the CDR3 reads CASKLAGTNEQFF. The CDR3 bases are TGTGCCAGTAAGTTGGCAGGGACCAATGAGCAGTTCTTC.

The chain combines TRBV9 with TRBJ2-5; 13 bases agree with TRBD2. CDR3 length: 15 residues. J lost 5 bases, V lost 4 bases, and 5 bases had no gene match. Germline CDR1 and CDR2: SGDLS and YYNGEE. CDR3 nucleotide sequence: TGTGCCAGCAGCATAGGACTAGCGGGAGCGGAGACCCAGTACTTC. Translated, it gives CASSIGLAGAETQYF.